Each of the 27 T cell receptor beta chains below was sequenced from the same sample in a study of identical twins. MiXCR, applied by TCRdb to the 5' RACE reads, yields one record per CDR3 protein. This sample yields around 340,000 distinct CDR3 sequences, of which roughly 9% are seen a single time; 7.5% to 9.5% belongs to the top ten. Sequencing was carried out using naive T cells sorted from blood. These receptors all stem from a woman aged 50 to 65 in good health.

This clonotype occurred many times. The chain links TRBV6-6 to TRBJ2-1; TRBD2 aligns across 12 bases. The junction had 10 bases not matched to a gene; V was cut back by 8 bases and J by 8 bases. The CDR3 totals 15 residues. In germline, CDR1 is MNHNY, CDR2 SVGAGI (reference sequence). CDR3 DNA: TGTGCCAGCCGACTAGCGGGAGTTCGGGGGGATGAGCAGTTCTTC. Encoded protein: CASRLAGVRGDEQFF.

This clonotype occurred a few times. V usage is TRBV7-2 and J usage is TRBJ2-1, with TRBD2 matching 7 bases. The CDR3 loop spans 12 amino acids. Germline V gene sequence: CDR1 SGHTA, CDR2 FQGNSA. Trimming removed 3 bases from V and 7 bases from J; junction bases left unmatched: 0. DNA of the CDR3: TGTGCCAGCAGCTTGCGGGAGAATGAGCAGTTCTTC. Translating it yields CASSLRENEQFF.

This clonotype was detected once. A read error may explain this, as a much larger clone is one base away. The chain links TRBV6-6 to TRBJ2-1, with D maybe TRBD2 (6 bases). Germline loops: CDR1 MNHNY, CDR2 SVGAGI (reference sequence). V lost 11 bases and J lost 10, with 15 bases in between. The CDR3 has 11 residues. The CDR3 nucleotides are TGTGCCTGCAATCTTGGGGGGGAGCAGTTCTTC. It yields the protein CACNLGGEQFF.

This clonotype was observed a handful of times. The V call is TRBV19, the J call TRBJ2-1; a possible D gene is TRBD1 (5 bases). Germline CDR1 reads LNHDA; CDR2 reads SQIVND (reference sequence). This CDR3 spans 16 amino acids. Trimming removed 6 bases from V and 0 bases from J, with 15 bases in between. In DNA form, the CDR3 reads TGTGCCAGTAGAATCCAGGGATCGGGCTCCTACAATGAGCAGTTCTTC. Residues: CASRIQGSGSYNEQFF.

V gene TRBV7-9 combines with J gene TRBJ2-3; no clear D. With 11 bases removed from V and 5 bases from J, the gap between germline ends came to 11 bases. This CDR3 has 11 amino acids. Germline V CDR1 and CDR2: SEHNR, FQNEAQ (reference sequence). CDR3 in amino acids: CAGRWGDTQYF. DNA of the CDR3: TGTGCCGGACGCTGGGGAGATACGCAGTATTTT. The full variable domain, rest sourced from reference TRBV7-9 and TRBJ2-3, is DTGVSQNPRHKITKRGQNVTFRCDPISEHNRLYWYRQTLGQGPEFLTYFQNEAQLEKSRLLSDRFSAERPKGSFSTLEIQRTEQGDSAMYLCAGRWGDTQYFGPGTRLTVL.

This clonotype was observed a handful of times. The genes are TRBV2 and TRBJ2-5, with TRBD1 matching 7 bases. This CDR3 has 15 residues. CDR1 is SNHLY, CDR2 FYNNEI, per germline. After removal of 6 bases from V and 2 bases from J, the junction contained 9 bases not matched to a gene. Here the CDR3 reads CASSLGRDRQETQYF. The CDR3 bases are TGTGCCAGCAGCCTGGGCCGGGACAGACAAGAGACCCAGTACTTC.

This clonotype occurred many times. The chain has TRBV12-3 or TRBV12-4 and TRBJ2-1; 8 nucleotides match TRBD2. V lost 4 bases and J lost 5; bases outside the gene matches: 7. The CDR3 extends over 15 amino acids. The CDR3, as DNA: TGTGCCAGCAGTTATCCAGCGGGAGCTGACAATGAGCAGTTCTTC. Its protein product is CASSYPAGADNEQFF.

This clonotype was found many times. The CDR3 DNA reads as TGTGCCAGCAGCCCTCCGACAGGCTCTGGAAACACCATATATTTT. Translation gives CASSPPTGSGNTIYF. The rearrangement uses TRBV5-6 and TRBJ1-3, with a tentative D call TRBD1 (6 bases). CDR1 and CDR2 from the germline V gene are SGHDT and YYEEEE. V was trimmed by 4 bases and J by 0 bases, leaving 11 bases between them. The CDR3 contains 15 residues.

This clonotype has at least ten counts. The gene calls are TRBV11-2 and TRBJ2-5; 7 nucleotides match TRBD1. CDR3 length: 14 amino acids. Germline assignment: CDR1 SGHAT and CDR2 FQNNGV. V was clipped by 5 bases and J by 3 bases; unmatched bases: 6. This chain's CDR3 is CASSTRDRKETQYF. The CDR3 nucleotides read TGTGCCAGCAGCACCAGGGACAGAAAAGAGACCCAGTACTTC.

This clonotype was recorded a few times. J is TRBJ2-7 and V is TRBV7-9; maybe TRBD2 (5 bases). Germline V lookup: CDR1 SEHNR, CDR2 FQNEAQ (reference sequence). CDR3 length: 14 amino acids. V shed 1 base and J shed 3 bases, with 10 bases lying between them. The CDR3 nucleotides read TGTGCCAGCAGCTTAGGCGGGTTGCTCTACGAGCAGTACGTC. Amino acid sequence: CASSLGGLLYEQYV.

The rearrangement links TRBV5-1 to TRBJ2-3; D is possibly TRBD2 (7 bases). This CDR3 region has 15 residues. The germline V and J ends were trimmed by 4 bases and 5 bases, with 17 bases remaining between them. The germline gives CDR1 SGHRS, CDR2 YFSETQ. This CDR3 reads CASSHRGGAGDTQYF. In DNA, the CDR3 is TGCGCCAGCAGCCACCGTGGGGGGGCCGGAGATACGCAGTATTTT.

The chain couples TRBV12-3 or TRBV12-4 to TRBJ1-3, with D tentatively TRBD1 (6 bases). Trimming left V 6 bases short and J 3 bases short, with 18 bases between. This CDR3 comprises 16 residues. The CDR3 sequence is CASSPPGGGYGNTIYF. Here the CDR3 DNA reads TGTGCCAGCAGCCCACCCGGGGGGGGCTATGGAAACACCATATATTTT.

CDR3 bases: TGCGCCAGCACCCCCCGGACAGGGACAGGAAAGACCCAGTACTTC. It codes for CASTPRTGTGKTQYF. V is TRBV5-1 and J is TRBJ2-5, with 8 positions matching TRBD1. This CDR3 is 15 amino acids long. Germline CDR1 reads SGHRS; CDR2 reads YFSETQ. With V trimmed by 6 bases and J by 6 bases, 13 bases remained unmatched.

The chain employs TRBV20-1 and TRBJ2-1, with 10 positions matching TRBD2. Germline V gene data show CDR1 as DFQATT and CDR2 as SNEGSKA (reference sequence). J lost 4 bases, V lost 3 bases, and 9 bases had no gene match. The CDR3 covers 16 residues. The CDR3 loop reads CSARGLATPMYNEQFF. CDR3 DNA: TGCAGTGCTAGGGGACTAGCGACCCCGATGTACAATGAGCAGTTCTTC.

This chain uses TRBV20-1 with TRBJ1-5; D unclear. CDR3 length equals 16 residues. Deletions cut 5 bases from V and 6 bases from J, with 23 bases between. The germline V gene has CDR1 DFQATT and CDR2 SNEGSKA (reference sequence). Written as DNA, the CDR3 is TGCAGTGCTCATTCGGAGGCTCGTGGGCTCCGTCAGCCCCAGCATTTT. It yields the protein CSAHSEARGLRQPQHF.

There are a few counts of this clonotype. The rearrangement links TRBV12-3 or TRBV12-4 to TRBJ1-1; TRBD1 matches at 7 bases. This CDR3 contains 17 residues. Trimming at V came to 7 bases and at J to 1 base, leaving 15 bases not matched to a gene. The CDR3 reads CASIPNRGPFSNTEAFF. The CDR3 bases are TGTGCCAGCATCCCAAACAGGGGCCCATTTTCGAACACTGAAGCTTTCTTT.

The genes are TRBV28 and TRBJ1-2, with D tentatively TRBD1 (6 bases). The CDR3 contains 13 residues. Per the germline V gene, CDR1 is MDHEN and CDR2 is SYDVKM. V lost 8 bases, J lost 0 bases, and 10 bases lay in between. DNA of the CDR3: TGTGCCAGCCATAGGACAGCTAACTATGGCTACACCTTC. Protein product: CASHRTANYGYTF.

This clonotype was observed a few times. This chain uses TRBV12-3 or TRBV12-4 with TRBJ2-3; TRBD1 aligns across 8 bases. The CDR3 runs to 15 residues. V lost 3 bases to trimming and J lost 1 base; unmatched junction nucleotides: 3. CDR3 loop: CASSFGTGRTDTQYF. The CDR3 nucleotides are TGTGCCAGCAGTTTTGGGACAGGCCGCACAGATACGCAGTATTTT.

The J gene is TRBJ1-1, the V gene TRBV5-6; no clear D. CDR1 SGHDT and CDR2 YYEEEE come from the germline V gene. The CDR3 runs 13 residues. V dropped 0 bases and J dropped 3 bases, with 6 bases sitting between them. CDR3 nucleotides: TGTGCCAGCAGCTTGGGACCGGACACTGAAGCTTTCTTT. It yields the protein CASSLGPDTEAFF. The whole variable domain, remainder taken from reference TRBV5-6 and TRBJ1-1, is DAGVTQSPTHLIKTRGQQVTLRCSPKSGHDTVSWYQQALGQGPQFIFQYYEEEERQRGNFPDRFSGHQFPNYSSELNVNALLLGDSALYLCASSLGPDTEAFFGQGTRLTVV.

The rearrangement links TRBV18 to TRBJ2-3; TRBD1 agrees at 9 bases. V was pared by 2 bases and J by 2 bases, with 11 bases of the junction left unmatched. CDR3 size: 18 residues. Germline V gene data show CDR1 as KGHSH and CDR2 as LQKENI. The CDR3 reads CASSPATGGRLFTDTQYF. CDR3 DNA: TGTGCCAGCTCACCAGCGACAGGGGGAAGACTATTCACAGATACGCAGTATTTT.

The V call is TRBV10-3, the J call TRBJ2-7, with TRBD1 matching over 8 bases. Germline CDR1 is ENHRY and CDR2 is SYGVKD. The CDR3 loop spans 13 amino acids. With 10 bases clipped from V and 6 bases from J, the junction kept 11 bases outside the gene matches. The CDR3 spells CATTDRGVSEQYF. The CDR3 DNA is TGTGCCACGACCGACAGGGGTGTTTCCGAGCAGTACTTC.

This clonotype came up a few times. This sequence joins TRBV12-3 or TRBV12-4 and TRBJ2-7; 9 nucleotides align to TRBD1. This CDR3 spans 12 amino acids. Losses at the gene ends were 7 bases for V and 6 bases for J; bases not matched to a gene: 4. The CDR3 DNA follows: TGTGCCAGCACTAGGACAGGGGCCGAGCAGTACTTC. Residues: CASTRTGAEQYF.

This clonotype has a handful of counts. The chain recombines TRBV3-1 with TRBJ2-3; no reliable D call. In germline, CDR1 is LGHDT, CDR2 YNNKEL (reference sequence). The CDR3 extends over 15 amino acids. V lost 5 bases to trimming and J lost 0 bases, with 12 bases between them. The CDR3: CASSADGGSTDTQYF. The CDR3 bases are TGTGCCAGCAGCGCAGACGGCGGTAGCACAGATACGCAGTATTTT.

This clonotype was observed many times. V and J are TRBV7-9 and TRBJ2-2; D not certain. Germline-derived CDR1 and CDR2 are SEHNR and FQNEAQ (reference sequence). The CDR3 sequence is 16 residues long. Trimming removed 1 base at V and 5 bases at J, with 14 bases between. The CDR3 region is CASSLVIGRETGELFF. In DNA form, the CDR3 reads TGTGCCAGCAGCTTAGTCATCGGACGAGAGACCGGGGAGCTGTTTTTT. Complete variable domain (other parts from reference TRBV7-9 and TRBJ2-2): DTGVSQNPRHKITKRGQNVTFRCDPISEHNRLYWYRQTLGQGPEFLTYFQNEAQLEKSRLLSDRFSAERPKGSFSTLEIQRTEQGDSAMYLCASSLVIGRETGELFFGEGSRLTVL.

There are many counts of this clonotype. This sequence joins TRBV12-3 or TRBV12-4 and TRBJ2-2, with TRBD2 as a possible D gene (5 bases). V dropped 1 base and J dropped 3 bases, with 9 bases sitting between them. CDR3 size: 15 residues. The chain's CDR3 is CASSLVGSYTGELFF. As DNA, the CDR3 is TGTGCCAGCAGTTTAGTAGGGAGTTACACCGGGGAGCTGTTTTTT.

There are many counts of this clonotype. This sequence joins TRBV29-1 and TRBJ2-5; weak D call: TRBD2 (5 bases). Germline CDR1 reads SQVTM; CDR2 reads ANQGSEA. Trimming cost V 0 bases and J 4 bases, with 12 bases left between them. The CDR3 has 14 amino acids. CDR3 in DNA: TGCAGCGTTGAAGATCGGGGTAAGGGAGAGACCCAGTACTTC. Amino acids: CSVEDRGKGETQYF.

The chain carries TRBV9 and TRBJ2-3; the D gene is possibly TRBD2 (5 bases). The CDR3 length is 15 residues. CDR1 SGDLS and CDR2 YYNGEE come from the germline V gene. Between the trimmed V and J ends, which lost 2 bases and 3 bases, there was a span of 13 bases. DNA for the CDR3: TGTGCCAGCAGCGTCGAGGGATTGTGGACAGATACGCAGTATTTT. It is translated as CASSVEGLWTDTQYF.